This is a list of T cell receptor beta chains from one sample in a study of CD8 T cells in ankylosing spondylitis. MiXCR was run by TCRdb on the 5' RACE reads, yielding one entry per CDR3 protein. The table records under 250,000 distinct CDR3 sequences, approximately 7.3% of them present only once. The sequenced sample was blood, either unsorted or a sorted T cell fraction (not recorded which). The receptors were sampled from a male donor with ankylosing spondylitis. The CDR3 runs from the conserved cysteine through the conserved F or W. D genes are given only for firm matches. Some rows have no size entry. The others give once, few or many, or a class for an expanded clone.

J gene | D gene | clone size | V gene | CDR3 DNA | CDR3 protein
TRBJ2-3 | - | many | TRBV24-1 | TGTGCCACCAGGGATTTTGGGCCGGCCGAGGAAACAGATACGCAGTATTTT | CATRDFGPAEETDTQYF
TRBJ2-1 | - | few | TRBV13 | TGTGCCAGCAGCTTAGTTAGGGTGGGTGAGCAGTTCTTC | CASSLVRVGEQFF
TRBJ2-7 | TRBD2 | many | TRBV7-2 | TGTGCCAGCAGCCACACTAGCGGGAGCTACGAGCAGTACTTC | CASSHTSGSYEQYF
TRBJ1-1 | - | many | TRBV13 | TGTGCCAGCGGAAACAGGGAGTATACTGAAGCTTTCTTT | CASGNREYTEAFF
TRBJ1-5 | TRBD1 | many | TRBV4-1 | TGCGCCAGCAACGACCGGGACAGTAGCAATCAGCCCCAGCATTTT | CASNDRDSSNQPQHF
TRBJ2-7 | TRBD1 | many | TRBV7-6 | TGTGCCAGCAGCTCGGGACAGGGGGACTACGAGCAGTACTTC | CASSSGQGDYEQYF
TRBJ2-3 | - | many | TRBV6-1 | TGTGCCAGCACTCCGGGACACTTTAGCACAGATACGCAGTATTTT | CASTPGHFSTDTQYF
TRBJ2-2 | - | - | TRBV20-1 | TGCAGTGCTAGAGCCCTTGGGGGGGCTCCCGGGGAGCTGTTTTTT | CSARALGGAPGELFF
TRBJ1-2 | TRBD1 | few | TRBV10-3 | TGTGCCATCAGCCGGACAGGGGGAAACTATGGCTACACCTTC | CAISRTGGNYGYTF
TRBJ2-1 | TRBD2 | - | TRBV12-3/TRBV12-4 | TGTGCCAGCAGTTTGCGCGGGAGAACGAATGAGCAGTTCTTC | CASSLRGRTNEQFF
TRBJ1-6 | - | - | TRBV7-9 | TGTGCCAGCAGCCCCTTAACGCGGAATTCACCCCTCCACTTT | CASSPLTRNSPLHF
TRBJ1-1 | TRBD1 | many | TRBV5-6 | TGTGCCAGCAGCTACCGACAGGGCTGGATGAACACTGAAGCTTTCTTT | CASSYRQGWMNTEAFF
TRBJ2-3 | - | - | TRBV7-9 | TGTGCCAGCAGCTTAGTTCTGGGGGATCTTCCGCAGTATTTT | CASSLVLGDLPQYF
TRBJ1-2 | - | many | TRBV20-1 | TGCAGTGCCGTACCAATGGATTTCTATGGCTACACCTTC | CSAVPMDFYGYTF
TRBJ1-1 | - | many | TRBV6-2/TRBV6-3 | TGTGCCAGCATCTCCCGGGGAGGTGACACTGAAGCTTTCTTT | CASISRGGDTEAFF
TRBJ1-1 | - | - | TRBV5-3 | TGTGCCAGAAGCCTACAACAGGATAACACTGAAGCTTTCTTT | CARSLQQDNTEAFF
TRBJ2-7 | TRBD1 | - | TRBV12-5 | TGTGCTAGTGGCCTACCGGGACAGGGCTACGAGCAGTACTTC | CASGLPGQGYEQYF
TRBJ2-7 | - | few | TRBV30 | TGTGCCTGGAGTGGGATTCTCTACGAGCAGTACTTC | CAWSGILYEQYF
TRBJ2-1 | TRBD2 | - | TRBV10-3 | TGTGCCATCAGGGGACTAGCGGGGGGTATTGAGCAGTTCTTC | CAIRGLAGGIEQFF
TRBJ2-5 | - | - | TRBV10-3 | TGTGCCATCAGAGAGTCCCGACAGTCCATTACCCAAGAGACCCAGTACTTC | CAIRESRQSITQETQYF
TRBJ2-1 | - | many | TRBV6-2/TRBV6-3 | TGTGCCAGCCTTACTTGGACAGCTTACAATGAGCAGTTCTTC | CASLTWTAYNEQFF
TRBJ2-3 | - | many | TRBV28 | TGTGCCAGCAGTTTCTCGACAGATACGCAGTATTTT | CASSFSTDTQYF
TRBJ1-6 | - | many | TRBV20-1 | TGCAGTGCTAGAGATCGAGGGTACAATTCACCCCTCCACTTT | CSARDRGYNSPLHF
TRBJ2-7 | TRBD1 | many | TRBV29-1 | TGCAGCGCCGAAGGACAGGGAGCCTACGAGCAGTACTTC | CSAEGQGAYEQYF
TRBJ2-5 | - | few | TRBV7-9 | TGTGCCAGCAGCCCTTTAACAGGGCGGGAGACCCAGTACTTC | CASSPLTGRETQYF
TRBJ2-7 | - | many | TRBV13 | TGTGCCAGCAGCGCCGACGGGACGGGTAACCACGAGCAGTACTTC | CASSADGTGNHEQYF
TRBJ2-1 | TRBD2 | - | TRBV7-3 | TGTGCCAGCAGCTTAAGTTCTCGGCTAGCGGGGGACCAAGTCCACAATGAGCAGTTCTTC | CASSLSSRLAGDQVHNEQFF
TRBJ2-6 | - | many | TRBV11-2 | TGTGCCAGCAGCTTAGGCGTAGGCTCTGGGGCCAACGTCCTGACTTTC | CASSLGVGSGANVLTF
TRBJ2-3 | TRBD2 | many | TRBV20-1 | TGCAGTGCCAGCCCCGGGACTACGAGCACAGATACGCAGTATTTT | CSASPGTTSTDTQYF
TRBJ2-1 | - | - | TRBV11-1 | TGTGCCAGCAGCTTGATTCCCCGGGAGCAGTTCTTC | CASSLIPREQFF
TRBJ2-7 | TRBD2 | - | TRBV20-1 | TGCAGTGCTATCGGGACTACCTACGAGCAGTACTTC | CSAIGTTYEQYF
TRBJ2-7 | - | few | TRBV10-3 | TGTGCCATTAGACCAGGGATATCCTACGAGCAGTACTTC | CAIRPGISYEQYF
TRBJ2-1 | TRBD2 | many | TRBV6-2/TRBV6-3 | TGTGCCAGCAGTTCGCTAGCGGACTCCTACAATGAGCAGTTCTTC | CASSSLADSYNEQFF
TRBJ1-2 | - | - | TRBV6-1 | TGTGCCAGCTCCTCAATCGCGGGGGCTGGTGGCTACACCTTC | CASSSIAGAGGYTF
TRBJ2-7 | - | many | TRBV7-2 | TGTGCCAGCAGCTCTCGGGCAGGGGGGAGATACGAGCAGTACTTC | CASSSRAGGRYEQYF
TRBJ2-2 | - | few | TRBV6-2/TRBV6-3 | TGTGCCAGCAGTTATCACGGGGAGCTGTTTTTT | CASSYHGELFF
TRBJ2-6 | - | few | TRBV29-1 | TGCAGCGTCCTCACAGGGTCTGGGGCCAACGTCCTGACTTTC | CSVLTGSGANVLTF
TRBJ1-6 | - | few | TRBV7-8 | TGTGCCAGCAGCTTAGATGGGGGGTCTCTTTATTCACCCCTCCACTTT | CASSLDGGSLYSPLHF
TRBJ1-1 | TRBD1 | many | TRBV7-9 | TGTGCCAGCAGCCCAGACAGGGTTTTGAACACTGAAGCTTTCTTT | CASSPDRVLNTEAFF
TRBJ2-1 | TRBD1 | many | TRBV4-3 | TGCGCCAGCAGCCACCCAAAAGGTGGGCGGGACAGGCGTTCCCCCGAGCAGTTCTTC | CASSHPKGGRDRRSPEQFF
TRBJ2-2 | - | many | TRBV28 | TGTGCCAGCAGTACAGGGATGGTGACCGGGGAGCTGTTTTTT | CASSTGMVTGELFF
TRBJ2-1 | - | many | TRBV11-2 | TGTGCCAGCAGCCTCCGAGCCGGGGCAGGGAAATACAATGAGCAGTTCTTC | CASSLRAGAGKYNEQFF
TRBJ2-1 | TRBD1 | many | TRBV15 | TGTGCCACCAGCAGTGCCACAGGGGTAGGTGAGCAGTTCTTC | CATSSATGVGEQFF
TRBJ2-7 | - | many | TRBV7-9 | TGTGCCAGCAGCTCCGACCGGGACAACGCCTACGAGCAGTACTTC | CASSSDRDNAYEQYF
TRBJ2-7 | TRBD1 | few | TRBV11-2 | TGTGCCAGCAGCTTCAGGGACAGGGTAGCCTACGAGCAGTACTTC | CASSFRDRVAYEQYF
TRBJ2-7 | - | many | TRBV3-1 | TGTGCCAGCAGCCGATACCGTTTGGGACACTCCTACGAGCAGTACTTC | CASSRYRLGHSYEQYF
TRBJ1-5 | - | few | TRBV6-5 | TGTGCCAGCAGTTACAATCGGGGTGGCAATCAGCCCCAGCATTTT | CASSYNRGGNQPQHF
TRBJ1-5 | - | few | TRBV20-1 | TGCAGTGCTAGAGCGACCCTAAGGGATCCACTGGGGTGGTGGCCCCAGCATTTT | CSARATLRDPLGWWPQHF
TRBJ1-1 | - | many | TRBV6-1 | TGTGCCAGCAGTCATGGGGCAGGAGCTCTCATGAACACTGAAGCTTTCTTT | CASSHGAGALMNTEAFF
TRBJ2-1 | - | - | TRBV7-9 | TGTGCCAGCACCATTAGCTCCTACAATGAGCAGTTCTTC | CASTISSYNEQFF
TRBJ2-7 | - | many | TRBV6-1 | TGTGCCAGCAGTGATACAATTTCCTACGAGCAGTACTTC | CASSDTISYEQYF
TRBJ2-6 | - | - | TRBV25-1 | TGTGCCAGCAGTGCACTGGGGGAAGATGGGGCCAACGTCCTGACTTTC | CASSALGEDGANVLTF
TRBJ2-4 | - | - | TRBV2 | TGTGCCAGCATTTCTTGGGCAGAACTAGCCAAAAACATTCAGTACTTC | CASISWAELAKNIQYF